This TCR beta chain was observed in a study of cytomegalovirus exposure and HLA in healthy donors. Germline assignment: CDR1 SEHNR and CDR2 FQNEAQ (reference sequence). The CDR3 has 13 residues. With 0 bases removed from V and 4 bases from J, the gap between germline ends came to 6 bases. About this clone: Antigen: not known.

These donors counted as nominally healthy when sampled, but unrecorded immune exposures were likely. Findings and caveats of the study: Later on, a genetic analysis was performed. It linked a missense variant in DCLRE1C with V- and J-gene trimming of TCR beta. Among the CMV-associated chains, three were confirmed in vitro as specific for CMV antigens. Researchers left out some V segments, among them TRBV6-2 and TRBV6-3, as indistinguishable.

With 60 Vbeta and 13 Jbeta primers, the PCR was carried out. Produced via immunoSEQ multiplex PCR; TCRdb's table is partial and in-frame only. The table lists more than 150,000 clones, 80% to 85% of them singletons. Sequenced input: PBMCs. This sequence was found in a man in his fifties or sixties in good health and CMV-seronegative. This chain uses TRBV7-9 with TRBJ1-2, with no clear D. In DNA form, the CDR3 reads TGTGCCAGCAGCTTAGCGCAGTCCTATGGCTACACCTTC. As protein: CASSLAQSYGYTF.